Listed below are T cell receptor beta chains from one sample, sequenced in a study of long-term antiretroviral therapy in people with HIV. Only in-frame clones appear in the TCRdb table, and some are missing; sequencing was by immunoSEQ multiplex PCR. The sample lists about 11,000 clones; roughly 91% were seen once. The sequencing here drew on unsorted PBMCs, taken 0.2 years before starting antiretroviral therapy. These receptors all come from a woman aged 40 to 50 with HIV. The conserved cysteine and the conserved F or W are not part of the CDR3 here. Fields, in order: V gene, J gene, CDR3 protein.

TRBV5-1	TRBJ1-4	ASSAQGAANEKLF
TRBV30	TRBJ1-6	AWSVRSGLGSPLH
TRBV7-9	TRBJ1-1	ASSLVAGRNTEAF
TRBV4-3	TRBJ1-1	ASSQDLRTDTEAF
TRBV7-9	TRBJ2-5	ASSLAGGPWETQY
TRBV30	TRBJ2-1	AWSQQGGDEQF
TRBV4-1	TRBJ2-7	ASSQAPHRGEEQY
TRBV10-3	TRBJ1-2	AISGGVSIDGYT
TRBV5-6	TRBJ1-2	ASSFSDRPGYGYT
TRBV5-1	TRBJ2-3	ASSLGSGGTDTQY
TRBV10-3	TRBJ1-3	AISVGGGNTIY
TRBV29-1	TRBJ1-2	SVQDGGYGYT
TRBV5-8	TRBJ2-4	ASIRATGGVINIQY
TRBV10-3	TRBJ1-1	AISESGGQGTEAF
TRBV7-6	TRBJ2-3	ASSLAQGTSTDTQY
TRBV5-1	TRBJ2-3	ASSYRPSWDTDTQY
TRBV13	TRBJ1-6	ASSLVGGQHGSPLH
TRBV7-9	TRBJ1-1	ASSPRILGGAGEAF
TRBV27	TRBJ2-1	ASRNTGTGRNEQF
TRBV29-1	TRBJ2-3	SAQPAGGSTDTQY
TRBV18	TRBJ1-3	ASSLRDSDSGNTIY
TRBV7-6	TRBJ2-3	ASSSSGGNTDTQY
TRBV9	TRBJ1-5	ASSETGVNQPQH
TRBV4-1	TRBJ2-7	ASSQASSGGYYEQY
TRBV5-1	TRBJ2-3	ASGDLITDTQY
TRBV4-1	TRBJ1-1	ASSQDGGGGGTEAF
TRBV4-3	TRBJ2-7	ASSQDPGTGSYEQY
TRBV18	TRBJ1-1	ASSPRTGETEAF
TRBV7-9	TRBJ1-2	ASSPTGSYGYT
TRBV7-9	TRBJ2-6	ASSRTGTGGSSGANVLT
TRBV4-3	TRBJ2-5	ASSQARRETQY
TRBV5-1	TRBJ1-2	ASSSGLATGGYT
TRBV27	TRBJ2-1	ASSLSQTSAYNEQF
TRBV19	TRBJ1-3	ASSTHRENPGNTIY
TRBV4-3	TRBJ2-5	ASSPDRLIQETQY
TRBV4-1	TRBJ1-1	ASSQFSYATETEAF
TRBV6-6	TRBJ2-2	ASSYRVSTGELF
TRBV5-1	TRBJ2-2	ASSLAGTGPGELF
TRBV30	TRBJ1-3	AWTASGNTIY
TRBV19	TRBJ1-1	ASSIDTRLAF
TRBV7-8	TRBJ2-7	ASSLEGTSGAEQY
TRBV5-1	TRBJ2-3	ASSSRGYADTQY
TRBV27	TRBJ2-5	ASSTLAGGRETQY
TRBV25-1	TRBJ2-3	ASSDPGKATQY
TRBV7-9	TRBJ2-5	ASSLVTSGQETQY
TRBV29-1	TRBJ2-5	SVEDPPDRGETQY
TRBV4-3	TRBJ1-3	ASSEVPNLGNTIY
TRBV18	TRBJ1-5	ASSERGNSNQPQH
TRBV18	TRBJ1-5	ASSIGSNQPQH